This TCR beta chain originates from a study of T-cell memory formation after mild COVID-19. General study results and limits: Pre-infection memory held some responding clones, suggesting pre-existing cross-reactive T cells responded. Clones shrinking between day 15 and 85 showed a balanced CD4/CD8 split, and those that grew later tilted toward CD4+. CD4+ clones that contracted lay mainly in CM and EM; CD8+ ones lay in EMRA.

The CDR3 runs to 14 residues. Trimming left V 1 base short and J 10 bases short, with 14 bases between. Germline V lookup: CDR1 SGHAT, CDR2 FQNNGV. As for this clonotype: No antigen is known for it.

TCRdb reprocessed the 5' RACE reads with MiXCR, giving one entry per CDR3 protein. The sample holds under 700,000 distinct CDR3 sequences, about a fifth seen once. The sample comprised PBMCs or a T cell subset sorted from them (not recorded which). The sequence was obtained from an adult woman who had mild COVID-19 (a few samples of this study predate the infection). Cell type and time point are not known. The rearrangement links TRBV11-2 to TRBJ2-1, with D unresolved. CDR3 DNA sequence: TGTGCCAGCAGCTTAGGCTCTCTACTACGGGAGCAGTTCTTC. Its translation is CASSLGSLLREQFF.